The entry below describes one TCR beta chain. The sample belongs to a study of blood T cell repertoires in COVID-19. Study as a whole: The United States, Italy and Spain were the sources of the acute and convalescent COVID-19 samples. PBMCs, B-cell-depleted T cells, or T cells provided the cDNA or gDNA that made up the material.

The method was immunoSEQ multiplex PCR; TCRdb's version includes in-frame clones alone and lacks a portion of them. Among 140,000 to 150,000 clones listed, around 85% were seen once. Trimming at V came to 5 bases and at J to 4 bases, leaving 6 bases not matched to a gene. The CDR3 length is 15 residues. Germline CDR1 reads MDHEN; CDR2 reads SYDVKM. The clonotype was recovered from a woman in her 40s with active or convalescent COVID-19. Specimen: peripheral blood. V gene TRBV28 combines with J gene TRBJ1-2, with 11 bases lining up with TRBD1. The CDR3 DNA follows: TGTGCCAGCAGTCCCGGACAGGGGGCCCGCTATGGCTACACCTTC. This gives the protein CASSPGQGARYGYTF.